This TCR beta chain was observed in a study of T cells in Graves' hyperthyroidism and ophthalmopathy. On the study more broadly: Blood was drawn when the patient was first diagnosed and still untreated.

RNA transcripts provided the source from which TCR beta CDR3 regions were amplified. The HTBI primer set drove a first-round RT-PCR of the TCR CDR3. TCRdb re-called the multiplex PCR reads through MiXCR, storing one row per CDR3 protein. The repertoire holds about 560,000 distinct CDR3 sequences, with 15% to 18% as singletons. This CDR3 region has 16 residues. V lost 0 bases and J 6 bases, leaving 17 bases between the germline ends. Germline-derived CDR1 and CDR2 are MNHNY and SVGAGI (reference sequence). General study findings and limits: Before onset, by a median of about seven months, the model predicted ophthalmopathy.

No ophthalmopathy progression within 18 months constituted stable Graves' hyperthyroidism. Each diagnosis was grounded in clinical symptoms, serum thyroxine and TRAb, thyroid ultrasound, and orbital computed tomography. In its sample, this clonotype was seen many times. Its antigen remains unidentified. The sample consisted of blood. The source of this sequence is a woman aged 25-40 years with Graves' hyperthyroidism. This sequence joins TRBV6-6 and TRBJ1-1; D possibly corresponds to TRBD1 (5 bases). DNA for the CDR3: TGTGCCAGCAGTTACTCGAGTGGGGCTGAAGGGGCTGAAGCTTTCTTT. This sequence encodes CASSYSSGAEGAEAFF.